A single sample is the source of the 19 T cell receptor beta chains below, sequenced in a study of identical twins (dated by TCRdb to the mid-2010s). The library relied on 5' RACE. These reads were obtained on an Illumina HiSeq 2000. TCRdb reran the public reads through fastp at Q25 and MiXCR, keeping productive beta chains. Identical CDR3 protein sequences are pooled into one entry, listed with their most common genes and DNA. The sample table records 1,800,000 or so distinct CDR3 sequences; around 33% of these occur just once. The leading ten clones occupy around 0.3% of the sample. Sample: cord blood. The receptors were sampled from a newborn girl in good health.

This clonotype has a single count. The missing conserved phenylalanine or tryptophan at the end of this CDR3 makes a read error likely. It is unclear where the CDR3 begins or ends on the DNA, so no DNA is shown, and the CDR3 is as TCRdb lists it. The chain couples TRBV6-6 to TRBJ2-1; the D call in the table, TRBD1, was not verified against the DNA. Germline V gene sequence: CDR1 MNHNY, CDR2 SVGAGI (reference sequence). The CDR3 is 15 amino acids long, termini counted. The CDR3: CASSYVSWDGYTFGS.

The CDR3 bases are TGCGCCAGCAGCTTCGGCTGGACTAGCCGTAGCACAGATACGCAGTATTTT. Translated: CASSFGWTSRSTDTQYF. The chain links TRBV5-1 to TRBJ2-3, with 8 positions matching TRBD2. Trimming at V came to 2 bases and at J to 0 bases, leaving 8 bases not matched to a gene. CDR1 and CDR2 from the germline V gene are SGHRS and YFSETQ. This CDR3 is built from 17 residues.

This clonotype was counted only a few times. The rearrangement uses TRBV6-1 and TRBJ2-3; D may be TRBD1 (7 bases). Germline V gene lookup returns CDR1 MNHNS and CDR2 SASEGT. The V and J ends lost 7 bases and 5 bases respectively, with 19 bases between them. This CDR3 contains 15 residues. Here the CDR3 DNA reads TGTGCCAGCACCCCAGGGGGTAGCGGACAAGATACGCAGTATTTT. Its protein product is CASTPGGSGQDTQYF.

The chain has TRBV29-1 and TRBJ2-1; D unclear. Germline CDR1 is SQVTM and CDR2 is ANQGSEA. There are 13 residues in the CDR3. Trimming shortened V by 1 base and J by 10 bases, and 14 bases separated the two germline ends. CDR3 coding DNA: TGCAGCGTTGAAGCCCAGACTGGGCACGAGCAGTTCTTC. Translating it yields CSVEAQTGHEQFF.

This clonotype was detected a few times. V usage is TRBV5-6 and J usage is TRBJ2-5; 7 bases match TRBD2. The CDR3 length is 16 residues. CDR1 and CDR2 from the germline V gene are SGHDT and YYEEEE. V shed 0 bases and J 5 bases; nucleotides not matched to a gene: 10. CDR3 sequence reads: CASSLGPSSGGETQYF. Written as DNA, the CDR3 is TGTGCCAGCAGCTTGGGACCATCTAGCGGAGGGGAGACCCAGTACTTC.

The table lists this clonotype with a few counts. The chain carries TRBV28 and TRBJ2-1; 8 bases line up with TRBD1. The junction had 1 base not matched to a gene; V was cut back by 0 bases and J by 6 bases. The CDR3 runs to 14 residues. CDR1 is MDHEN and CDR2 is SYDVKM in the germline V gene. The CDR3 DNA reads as TGTGCCAGCAGTTTATGGGACAGGGTCAATGAGCAGTTCTTC. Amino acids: CASSLWDRVNEQFF.

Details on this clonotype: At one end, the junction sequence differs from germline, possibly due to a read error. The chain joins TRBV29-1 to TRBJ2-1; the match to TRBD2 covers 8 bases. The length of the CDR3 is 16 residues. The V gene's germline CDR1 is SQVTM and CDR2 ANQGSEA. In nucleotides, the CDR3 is TGCAGCGTTAGGGGACTAGAGGGAGGATCCTACAATGAGCGGTTCTTC. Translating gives CSVRGLEGGSYNERFF.

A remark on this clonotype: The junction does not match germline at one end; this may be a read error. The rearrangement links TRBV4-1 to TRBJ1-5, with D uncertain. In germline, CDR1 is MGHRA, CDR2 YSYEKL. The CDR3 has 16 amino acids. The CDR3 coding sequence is TGCGCCAGTAGCCGGGTATACATCCCAGGCAATCAGCCCCAGCATTTT. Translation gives CASSRVYIPGNQPQHF.

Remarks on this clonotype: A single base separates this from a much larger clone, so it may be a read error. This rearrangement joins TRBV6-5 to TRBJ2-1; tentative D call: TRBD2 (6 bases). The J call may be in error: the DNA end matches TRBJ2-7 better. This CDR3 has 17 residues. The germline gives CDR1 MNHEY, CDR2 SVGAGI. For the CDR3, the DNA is TGTGCCAGCAGTTACTCGGGGCAGGGAGGATCCTACAATGAGCAGTACTTC. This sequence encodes CASSYSGQGGSYNEQYF.

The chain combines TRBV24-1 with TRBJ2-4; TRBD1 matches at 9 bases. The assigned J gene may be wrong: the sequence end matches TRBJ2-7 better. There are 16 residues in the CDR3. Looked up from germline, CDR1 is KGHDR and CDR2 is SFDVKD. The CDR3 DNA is TGTGCCACCAGTGATAGGACAGGGGTTGGGATCTACGAGCAGTACTTC. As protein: CATSDRTGVGIYEQYF.

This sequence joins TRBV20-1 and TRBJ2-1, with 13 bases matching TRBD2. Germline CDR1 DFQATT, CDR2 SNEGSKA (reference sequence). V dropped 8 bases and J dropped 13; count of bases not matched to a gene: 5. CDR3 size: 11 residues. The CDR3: CSFGTSGNQFF. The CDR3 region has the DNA TGCAGTTTCGGGACTAGCGGGAACCAGTTCTTC.

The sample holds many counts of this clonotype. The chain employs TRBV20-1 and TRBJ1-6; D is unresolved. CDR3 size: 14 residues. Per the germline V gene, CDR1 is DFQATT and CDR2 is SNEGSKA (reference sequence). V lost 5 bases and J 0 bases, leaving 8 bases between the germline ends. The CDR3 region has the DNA TGCAGTGCTCCGGGGAGCTCCTATAATTCACCCCTCCACTTT. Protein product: CSAPGSSYNSPLHF.

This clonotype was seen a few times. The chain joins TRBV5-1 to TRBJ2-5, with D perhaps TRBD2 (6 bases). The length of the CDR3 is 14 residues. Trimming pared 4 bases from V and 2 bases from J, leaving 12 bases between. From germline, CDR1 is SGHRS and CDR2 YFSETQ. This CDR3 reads CASSSRTIQETQYF. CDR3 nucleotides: TGCGCCAGCAGCAGCCGGACTATTCAAGAGACCCAGTACTTC.

In DNA, the CDR3 is TGTGCCAGCACCCAAATCTTTAAGTACGAGCAGTACTTC. It translates to CASTQIFKYEQYF. The V gene is TRBV7-9, the J gene TRBJ2-5, with D hard to call. The J call is in doubt because the DNA end fits TRBJ2-7 better. CDR3 size: 13 residues. Per the germline V gene, CDR1 is SEHNR and CDR2 is FQNEAQ (reference sequence).

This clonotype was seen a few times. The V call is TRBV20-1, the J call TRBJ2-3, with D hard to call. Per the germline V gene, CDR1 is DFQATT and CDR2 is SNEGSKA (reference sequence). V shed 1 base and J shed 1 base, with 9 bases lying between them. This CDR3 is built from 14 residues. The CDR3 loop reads CSARVWWGTDTQYF. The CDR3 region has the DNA TGCAGTGCTAGAGTGTGGTGGGGCACAGATACGCAGTATTTT.

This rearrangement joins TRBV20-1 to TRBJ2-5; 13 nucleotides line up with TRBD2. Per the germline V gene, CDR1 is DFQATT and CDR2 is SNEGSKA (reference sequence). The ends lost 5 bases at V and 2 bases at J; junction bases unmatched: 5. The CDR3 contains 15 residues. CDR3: CSAPTGLAGQETQYF. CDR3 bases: TGCAGTGCTCCCACGGGACTAGCGGGGCAAGAGACCCAGTACTTC.

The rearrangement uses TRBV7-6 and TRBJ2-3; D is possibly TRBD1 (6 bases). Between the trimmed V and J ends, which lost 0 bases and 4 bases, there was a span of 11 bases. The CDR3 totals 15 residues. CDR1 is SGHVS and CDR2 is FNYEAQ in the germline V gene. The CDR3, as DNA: TGTGCCAGCAGCTTAGCTATGGGGGCGGCAGATACGCAGTATTTT. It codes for CASSLAMGAADTQYF. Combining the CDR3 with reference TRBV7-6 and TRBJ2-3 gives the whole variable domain GAGVSQSPRYKVTKRGQDVALRCDPISGHVSLYWYRQALGQGPEFLTYFNYEAQQDKSGLPNDRFSAERPEGSISTLTIQRTEQRDSAMYRCASSLAMGAADTQYFGPGTRLTVL.

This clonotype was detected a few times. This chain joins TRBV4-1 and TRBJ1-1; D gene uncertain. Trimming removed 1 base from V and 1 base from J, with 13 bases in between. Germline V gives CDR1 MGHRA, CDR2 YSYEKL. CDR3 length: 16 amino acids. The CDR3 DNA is TGCGCCAGCAGCCAAGCCCTGGTCCAAAAGAACACTGAAGCTTTCTTT. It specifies CASSQALVQKNTEAFF.

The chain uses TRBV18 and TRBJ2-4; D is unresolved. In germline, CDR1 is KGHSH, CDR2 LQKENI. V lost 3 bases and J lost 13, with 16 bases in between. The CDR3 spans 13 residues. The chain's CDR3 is CASSPSDSYGQYF. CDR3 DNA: TGTGCCAGCTCACCGAGCGATTCCTACGGGCAGTACTTC.